The T cell receptor beta chain described here comes from a study of blood T cell repertoires in COVID-19. This CDR3 comprises 17 residues. Germline lookup yields CDR1 SGHTS and CDR2 YDEGEE. Deletions cut 4 bases from V and 2 bases from J, with 19 bases between. Only in-frame clones appear in the TCRdb table, and some are missing; sequencing was by immunoSEQ multiplex PCR. The sample consists of some 150,000 clones, roughly 90% of them appearing once. The sample taken for sequencing was PBMCs or T cells enriched from blood (not recorded which). This receptor was obtained from a human donor with acute COVID-19. The donor label of this sample is uncertain. The genes are TRBV5-8 and TRBJ2-1; possibly TRBD2 for D (6 bases). The CDR3 reads CASSLEGRLQPYNEQFF. The CDR3 nucleotides read TGTGCCAGCAGCCTTGAAGGGAGGCTACAGCCCTACAATGAGCAGTTCTTC. The full variable domain, its missing parts supplied by reference TRBV5-8 and TRBJ2-1, is EAGVTQSPTHLIKTRGQQATLRCSPISGHTSVYWYQQALGLGLQFLLWYDEGEERNRGNFPPRFSGRQFPNYSSELNVNALELEDSALYLCASSLEGRLQPYNEQFFGPGTRLTVL.